This T cell receptor (beta chain) was sequenced in a study of shared clonotypes between healthy human individuals. Study outcomes and limitations: Among four donors, 4.5% to 5.5% of naive CD4 clonotypes were found in common. Clonotype sharing among the donors was expected to vary with sequencing depth. Tissues were not sampled, only blood, and their repertoires likely differ.

V lost 5 bases and J lost 2; bases outside the gene matches: 5. CDR1 is MNHEY and CDR2 is SVGAGI in the germline V gene. The CDR3 has 14 amino acids. As concerns this clone: Its cognate antigen is unknown.

Researchers ran the assay at a deep level. Produced via immunoSEQ multiplex PCR; TCRdb's table is partial and in-frame only. The sample carries about 2.4 million clones, 85% to 95% recorded once. The V gene is TRBV6-5, the J gene TRBJ1-2; 7 nucleotides align to TRBD1. The source is a man between 18 and 29 years old in good health. The sequenced sample was naive CD4+ T cells sorted from blood. Noted subset: CD45RA+ positively selected. This CDR3 reads CASSTMTGNYGYTF. For the CDR3, the DNA is TGTGCCAGCAGTACCATGACAGGGAACTATGGCTACACCTTC.